The 17 T cell receptor beta chains below were found in one sample sequenced in a study of blood T cells in healthy people across ages. PCR was performed a second time for roughly 7 to 11 cycles using a sample-barcoded 5' primer and a J-beta primer mix. TCRdb reprocessed the 5' RACE reads via MiXCR and lists one record per CDR3 protein. Of roughly 1,800,000 distinct CDR3 sequences detected, around half appear once; the ten largest clones hold approximately 2%. Sequenced input: blood. All receptors derive from a middle-aged woman in good health.

The V and J genes are TRBV12-3 or TRBV12-4 and TRBJ2-3, with D uncertain. Trimming took 7 bases from V and 7 from J, leaving 18 bases between them. This CDR3 is 14 amino acids long. CDR3: CASNFRSATNTQYF. The CDR3 DNA is TGTGCCAGCAATTTCAGGTCCGCCACGAATACGCAGTATTTT.

V gene TRBV3-1 combines with J gene TRBJ2-1, with TRBD2 matching 10 bases. Unmatched junction bases numbered 9, after V lost 0 bases and J lost 13 bases. Germline V gene lookup returns CDR1 LGHDT and CDR2 YNNKEL (reference sequence). The CDR3 is made up of 15 amino acids. The CDR3 DNA reads TGTGCCAGCAGCCAAGATCACCAGCGGGGGGGCCTCCAGTTCTTC. Translating it yields CASSQDHQRGGLQFF.

The chain couples TRBV20-1 to TRBJ2-7, with 7 positions matching TRBD1. Gene TRBJ2-5 matches the end of the DNA better, so the J call may be wrong. The germline V gene has CDR1 DFQATT and CDR2 SNEGSKA (reference sequence). The CDR3 spans 18 residues. CDR3 nucleotides: TGCAGTCTAGAGGGACAGTTAGGGCCTGGGCTAGTTAGGGAGACCCAGTACTTC. Translation gives CSLEGQLGPGLVRETQYF.

The CDR3 DNA sequence: TGTGCCAGCAGTACCACCAGGACAGAGAATTCACCCCTCCACTTT. This sequence encodes CASSTTRTENSPLHF. The chain combines TRBV6-2 or TRBV6-3 with TRBJ1-6; D may be TRBD1 (6 bases). Between the trimmed V and J ends, which lost 5 bases and 7 bases, there was a span of 15 bases. Germline CDR1 and CDR2: MNHEY and SVGEGT. This CDR3 has 15 amino acids.

The J gene is TRBJ2-3, the V gene TRBV20-1; 9 bases fit TRBD2. This CDR3 comprises 16 residues. From germline, CDR1 is DFQATT and CDR2 SNEGSKA (reference sequence). The junction had 10 bases not matched to a gene; V was cut back by 6 bases and J by 0 bases. CDR3 coding DNA: TGCAGTGCCTCTTATCGGCTAGCGGGAAGCACAGATACGCAGTATTTT. This gives the protein CSASYRLAGSTDTQYF.

V and J are TRBV7-2 and TRBJ2-2; TRBD1 matches 7 bases. Unmatched junction bases numbered 3, after V lost 4 bases and J lost 7 bases. This CDR3 contains 13 residues. Germline assignment: CDR1 SGHTA and CDR2 FQGNSA. The CDR3 coding sequence is TGTGCCAGCAGCTCGAACAGGGGCGGGGAGCTGTTTTTT. This encodes CASSSNRGGELFF.

This clonotype occurred a few times. The J gene is TRBJ2-5, the V gene TRBV2; possible D gene TRBD2, 6 bases. V lost 4 bases and J lost 5, with 14 bases in between. Germline-derived CDR1 and CDR2 are SNHLY and FYNNEI. This CDR3 is built from 14 residues. The CDR3 DNA is TGTGCCAGCAGTGGGGATAGAGGGAGGGAGACCCAGTACTTC. It translates to CASSGDRGRETQYF.

Ten or more counts support this clonotype. The chain couples TRBV6-5 to TRBJ2-3; D remains unclear. The CDR3 length is 13 residues. V lost 0 bases and J lost 1, with 2 bases in between. Germline CDR1 is MNHEY and CDR2 is SVGAGI. The CDR3 region has the DNA TGTGCCAGCAGTTACTCGGGCACAGATACGCAGTATTTT. This encodes CASSYSGTDTQYF.

This chain uses TRBV7-2 with TRBJ2-3; 13 bases align to TRBD2. The CDR3 contains 18 residues. J gave up 6 bases and V 1 base, and 10 bases lay outside the gene matches. Looked up from germline, CDR1 is SGHTA and CDR2 is FQGNSA. CDR3 DNA sequence: TGTGCCAGCAGCTTAGAGGAAGTCCCGGGACTAGCGGGGGATACGCAGTATTTT. Translated: CASSLEEVPGLAGDTQYF.

The table lists this clonotype with a few counts. The J gene is TRBJ1-6, the V gene TRBV28, with a weak D call TRBD1 (5 bases). This CDR3 has 14 residues. V lost 11 bases to trimming and J lost 6 bases, with 17 bases between them. Germline-derived CDR1 and CDR2 are MDHEN and SYDVKM. CDR3 sequence reads: CAYSVQGANSPLHF. The CDR3 bases are TGTGCCTATTCGGTCCAGGGAGCTAATTCACCCCTCCACTTT.

With respect to this clonotype: The germline gene is not matched at one end of the junction; a read error may be the cause. This rearrangement joins TRBV5-1 to TRBJ2-5, with D unresolved. This CDR3 contains 13 residues. Germline-derived CDR1 and CDR2 are SGHRS and YFSETQ. CDR3 coding DNA: TGTGCCAGCAGAGCCGACCTCCAAGAGACCCAGTACTTC. This encodes CASRADLQETQYF.

This clonotype was seen only a few times. The chain links TRBV6-6 to TRBJ2-3, with 11 bases aligning to TRBD2. The CDR3 contains 17 residues. With 7 bases clipped from V and 2 bases from J, the junction kept 11 bases outside the gene matches. Germline CDR1 and CDR2: MNHNY and SVGAGI (reference sequence). In DNA form, the CDR3 reads TGTGCCAGCACCCAAGGGATGACTAGCGGGACCACAGATACGCAGTATTTT. This encodes CASTQGMTSGTTDTQYF.

This clonotype was detected a few times. This sequence joins TRBV27 and TRBJ2-5; TRBD1 aligns across 7 bases. The CDR3 covers 15 residues. Germline V lookup: CDR1 MNHEY, CDR2 SMNVEV (reference sequence). After removal of 2 bases from V and 1 base from J, the junction contained 4 bases not matched to a gene. In DNA, the CDR3 is TGTGCCAGCAGTTTAATTGGGACAGCCCAAGAGACCCAGTACTTC. The encoded protein is CASSLIGTAQETQYF.

The chain uses TRBV7-9 and TRBJ2-2; D may be TRBD1 or TRBD2 (5 bases each). Deletions cut 8 bases from V and 7 bases from J, with 20 bases between. CDR1 is SEHNR, CDR2 FQNEAQ, per germline (reference sequence). This CDR3 comprises 15 residues. The CDR3, as DNA: TGTGCCAGCGCTCGGGCACCTACTAGGGGCGGGGAGCTGTTTTTT. It specifies CASARAPTRGGELFF.

This clonotype has only a few counts. The V and J genes are TRBV9 and TRBJ1-2, with TRBD1 matching over 9 bases. Looked up from germline, CDR1 is SGDLS and CDR2 is YYNGEE. CDR3 length: 14 residues. Germline trimming cut 0 bases from V and 7 bases from J; bases unmatched to any gene: 4. Here the CDR3 reads CASSVEGQGRGYTF. CDR3 sequence (DNA): TGTGCCAGCAGCGTAGAGGGACAGGGACGTGGCTACACCTTC.

This chain uses TRBV5-5 with TRBJ2-1, with D perhaps TRBD2 (6 bases). Germline values: CDR1 SGHKS, CDR2 YYEKEE (reference sequence). The V and J ends lost 2 bases and 4 bases respectively, with 13 bases between them. The CDR3 is made up of 15 amino acids. CDR3 DNA sequence: TGTGCCAGCAGCTTCGACTGGACTACGTACAATGAGCAGTTCTTC. As protein: CASSFDWTTYNEQFF.

The chain is built from TRBV9 and TRBJ2-1, with a tentative D call TRBD1 (5 bases). Germline CDR1 reads SGDLS; CDR2 reads YYNGEE. This CDR3 contains 14 residues. V was pared by 4 bases and J by 5 bases, with 13 bases between. CDR3 DNA: TGTGCCAGCAGCCCCAGGGAAGGGAACAATGAGCAGTTCTTC. Its protein product is CASSPREGNNEQFF.